The T cell receptor (beta chain) under discussion was sequenced for a study of technical replicates of blood from a few donors. Sequenced by immunoSEQ multiplex PCR; TCRdb stores in-frame clones only, minus some. Found here are approximately 100,000 clones, over 95% of them singletons; the top ten hold approximately 0.2%. This CDR3 region has 17 residues. CDR1 SGHRS and CDR2 YFSETQ come from the germline V gene. The J segment lost 1 base and the V segment lost 3 bases, leaving 11 bases of the junction unmatched. The receptor was derived from a human donor in good health. The sequenced sample consisted of T cells isolated from PBMCs. This rearrangement joins TRBV5-1 to TRBJ1-1; 8 bases match TRBD1. CDR3 protein: CASSYSGQGGRNTEAFF. The DNA for the CDR3 is TGCGCCAGCAGCTATTCCGGACAGGGTGGTAGGAACACTGAAGCTTTCTTT. The complete variable domain, with remaining parts taken from reference TRBV5-1 and TRBJ1-1, reads KAGVTQTPRYLIKTRGQQVTLSCSPISGHRSVSWYQQTPGQGLQFLFEYFSETQRNKGNFPGRFSGRQFSNSRSEMNVSTLELGDSALYLCASSYSGQGGRNTEAFFGQGTRLTVV.